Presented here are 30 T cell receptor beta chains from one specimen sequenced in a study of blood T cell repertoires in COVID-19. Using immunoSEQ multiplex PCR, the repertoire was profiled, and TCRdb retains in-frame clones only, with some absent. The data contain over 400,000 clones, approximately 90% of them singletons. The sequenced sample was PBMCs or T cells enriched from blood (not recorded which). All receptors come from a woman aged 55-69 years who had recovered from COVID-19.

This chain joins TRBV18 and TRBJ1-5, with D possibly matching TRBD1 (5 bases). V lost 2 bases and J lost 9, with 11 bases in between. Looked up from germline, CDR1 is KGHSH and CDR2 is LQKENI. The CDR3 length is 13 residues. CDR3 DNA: TGTGCCAGCTCACCAATGGGGCCCGCGCCCCAGCATTTT. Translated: CASSPMGPAPQHF.

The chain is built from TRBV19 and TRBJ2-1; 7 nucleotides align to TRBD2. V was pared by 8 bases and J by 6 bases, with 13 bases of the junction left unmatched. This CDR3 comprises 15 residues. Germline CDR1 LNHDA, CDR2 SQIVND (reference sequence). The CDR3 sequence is CASDTGTIRGNEQFF. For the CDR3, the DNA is TGTGCCAGTGATACCGGGACTATTAGGGGCAATGAGCAGTTCTTC.

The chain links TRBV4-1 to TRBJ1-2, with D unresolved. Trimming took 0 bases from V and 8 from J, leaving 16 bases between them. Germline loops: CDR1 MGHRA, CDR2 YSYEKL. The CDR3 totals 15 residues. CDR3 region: CASSQEGRAGSGYTF. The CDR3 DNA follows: TGCGCCAGCAGCCAAGAGGGTCGGGCCGGGAGCGGCTACACCTTC.

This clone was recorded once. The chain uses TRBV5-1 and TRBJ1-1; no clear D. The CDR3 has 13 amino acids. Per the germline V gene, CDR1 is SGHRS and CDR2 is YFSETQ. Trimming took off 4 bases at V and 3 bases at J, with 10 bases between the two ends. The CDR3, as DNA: TGCGCCAGCAGCGCGATCCGGGACACTGAAGCTTTCTTT. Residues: CASSAIRDTEAFF. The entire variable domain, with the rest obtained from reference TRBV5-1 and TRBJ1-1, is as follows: KAGVTQTPRYLIKTRGQQVTLSCSPISGHRSVSWYQQTPGQGLQFLFEYFSETQRNKGNFPGRFSGRQFSNSRSEMNVSTLELGDSALYLCASSAIRDTEAFFGQGTRLTVV.

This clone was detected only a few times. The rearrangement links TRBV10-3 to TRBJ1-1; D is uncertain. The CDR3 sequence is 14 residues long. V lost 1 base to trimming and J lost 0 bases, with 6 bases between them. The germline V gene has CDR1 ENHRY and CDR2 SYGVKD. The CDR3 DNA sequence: TGTGCCATCAGTGAGTATCTAGTGAACACTGAAGCTTTCTTT. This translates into CAISEYLVNTEAFF.

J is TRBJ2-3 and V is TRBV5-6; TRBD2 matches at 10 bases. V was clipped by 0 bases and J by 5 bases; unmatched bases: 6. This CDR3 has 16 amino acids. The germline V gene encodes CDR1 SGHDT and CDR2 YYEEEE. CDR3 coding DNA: TGTGCCAGCAGCTTGGCCCAGCGGGGGGGCGGAGATACGCAGTATTTT. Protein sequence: CASSLAQRGGGDTQYF.

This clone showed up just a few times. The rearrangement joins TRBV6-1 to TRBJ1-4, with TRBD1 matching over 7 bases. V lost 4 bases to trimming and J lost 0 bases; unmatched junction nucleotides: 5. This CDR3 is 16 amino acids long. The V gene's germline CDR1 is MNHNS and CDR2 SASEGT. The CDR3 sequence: CASSGDSFATNEKLFF. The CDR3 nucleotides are TGTGCCAGCAGTGGGGACAGTTTTGCAACTAATGAAAAACTGTTTTTT.

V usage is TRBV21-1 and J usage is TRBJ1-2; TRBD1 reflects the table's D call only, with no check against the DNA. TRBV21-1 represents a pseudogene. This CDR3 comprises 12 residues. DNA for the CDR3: TGTGCCAGCAGCGCAGGGCTGAATGGCTACACCTTC. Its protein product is CASSAGLNGYTF.

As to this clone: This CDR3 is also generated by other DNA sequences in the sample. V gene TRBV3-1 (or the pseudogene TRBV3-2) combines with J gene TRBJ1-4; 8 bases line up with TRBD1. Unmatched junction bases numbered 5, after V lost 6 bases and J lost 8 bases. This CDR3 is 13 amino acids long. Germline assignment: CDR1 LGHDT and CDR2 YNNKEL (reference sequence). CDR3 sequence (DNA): TGTGCCAGCAGTCAGGGGGCAGGGGAAAAACTGTTTTTT. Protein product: CASSQGAGEKLFF.

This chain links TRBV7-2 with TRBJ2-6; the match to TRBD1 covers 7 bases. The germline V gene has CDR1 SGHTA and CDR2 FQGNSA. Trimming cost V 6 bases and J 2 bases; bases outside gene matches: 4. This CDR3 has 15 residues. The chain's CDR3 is CASRTGQAGANVLTF. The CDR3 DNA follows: TGTGCCAGCAGAACCGGACAGGCTGGGGCCAACGTCCTGACTTTC.

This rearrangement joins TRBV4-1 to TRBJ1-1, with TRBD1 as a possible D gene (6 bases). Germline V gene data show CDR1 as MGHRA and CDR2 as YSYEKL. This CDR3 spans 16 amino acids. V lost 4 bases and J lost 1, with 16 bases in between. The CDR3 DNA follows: TGCGCCAGCAGCCCTTCGCGGGGGCCGGAGAACACTGAAGCTTTCTTT. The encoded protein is CASSPSRGPENTEAFF.

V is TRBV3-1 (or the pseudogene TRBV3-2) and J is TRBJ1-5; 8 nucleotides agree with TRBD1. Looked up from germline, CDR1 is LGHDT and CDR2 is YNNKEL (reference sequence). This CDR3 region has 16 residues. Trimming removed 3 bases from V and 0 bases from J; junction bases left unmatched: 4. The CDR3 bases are TGTGCCAGCAGCCATGGGACAGGATATAGCAATCAGCCCCAGCATTTT. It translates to CASSHGTGYSNQPQHF.

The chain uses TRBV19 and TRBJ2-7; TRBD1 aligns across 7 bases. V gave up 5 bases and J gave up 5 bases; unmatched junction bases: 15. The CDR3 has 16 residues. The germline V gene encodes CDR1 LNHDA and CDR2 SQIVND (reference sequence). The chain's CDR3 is CASSPLTGPRPHEQYF. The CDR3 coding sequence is TGTGCCAGTAGTCCGTTGACAGGGCCCAGGCCTCACGAGCAGTACTTC.

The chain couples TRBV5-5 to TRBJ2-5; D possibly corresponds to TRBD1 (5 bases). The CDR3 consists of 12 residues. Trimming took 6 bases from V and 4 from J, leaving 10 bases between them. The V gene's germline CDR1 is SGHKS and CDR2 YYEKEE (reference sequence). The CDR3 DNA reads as TGTGCCAGCACCACCCAGGGAGAGACCCAGTACTTC. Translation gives CASTTQGETQYF.

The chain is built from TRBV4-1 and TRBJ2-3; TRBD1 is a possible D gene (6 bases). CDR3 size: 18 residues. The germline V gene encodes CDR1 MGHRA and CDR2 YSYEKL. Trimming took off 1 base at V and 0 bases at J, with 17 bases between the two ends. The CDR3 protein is CASSQGRLGQSSTDTQYF. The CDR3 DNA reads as TGCGCCAGCAGCCAAGGACGGCTAGGACAGTCTAGCACAGATACGCAGTATTTT.

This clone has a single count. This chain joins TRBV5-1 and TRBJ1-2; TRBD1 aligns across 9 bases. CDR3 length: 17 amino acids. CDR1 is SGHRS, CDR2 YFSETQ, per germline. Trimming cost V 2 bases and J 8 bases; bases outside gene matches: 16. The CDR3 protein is CASSFRRGQGTSGGYTF. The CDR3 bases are TGCGCCAGCAGCTTTCGGCGCGGACAGGGGACGTCCGGGGGCTACACCTTC.

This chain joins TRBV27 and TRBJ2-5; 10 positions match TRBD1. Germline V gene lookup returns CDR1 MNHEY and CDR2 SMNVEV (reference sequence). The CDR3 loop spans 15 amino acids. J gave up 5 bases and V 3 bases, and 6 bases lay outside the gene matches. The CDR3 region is CASSLGDRGRETQYF. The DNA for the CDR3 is TGTGCCAGCAGTTTGGGGGACAGGGGTCGTGAGACCCAGTACTTC.

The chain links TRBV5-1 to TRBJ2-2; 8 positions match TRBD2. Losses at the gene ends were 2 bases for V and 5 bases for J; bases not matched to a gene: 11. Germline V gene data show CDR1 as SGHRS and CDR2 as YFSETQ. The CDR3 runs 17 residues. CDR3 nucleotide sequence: TGCGCCAGCAGCTTCCCCGGGGGGGCCGGTGGGACCGGGGAGCTGTTTTTT. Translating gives CASSFPGGAGGTGELFF.

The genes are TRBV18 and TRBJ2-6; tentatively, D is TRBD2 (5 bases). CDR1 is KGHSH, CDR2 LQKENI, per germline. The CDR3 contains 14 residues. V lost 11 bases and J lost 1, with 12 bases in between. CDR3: CAGLSGSGANVLTF. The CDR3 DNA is TGTGCCGGCCTTTCGGGATCTGGGGCCAACGTCCTGACTTTC.

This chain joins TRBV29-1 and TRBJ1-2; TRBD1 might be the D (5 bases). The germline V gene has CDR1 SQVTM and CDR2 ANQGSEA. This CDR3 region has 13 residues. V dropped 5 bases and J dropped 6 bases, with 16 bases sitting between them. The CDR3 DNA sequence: TGCAGCGTTCCACCGGGGGTGACGGATGGCTACACCTTC. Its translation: CSVPPGVTDGYTF.

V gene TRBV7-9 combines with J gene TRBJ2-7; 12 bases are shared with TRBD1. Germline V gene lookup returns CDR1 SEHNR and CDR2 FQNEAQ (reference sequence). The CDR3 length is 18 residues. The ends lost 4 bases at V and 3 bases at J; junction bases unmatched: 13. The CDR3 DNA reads TGTGCCAGCAGCTCAAAGGGACAGGGGGCGCGGGGTAACTACGAGCAGTACTTC. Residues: CASSSKGQGARGNYEQYF.

CDR3 in amino acids: CAISESRQEVSPLHF. CDR3 nucleotide sequence: TGTGCCATCAGTGAGTCGCGACAGGAGGTTTCACCCCTCCACTTT. The V gene is TRBV10-3, the J gene TRBJ1-6; TRBD1 is a possible D gene (6 bases). Germline V gene sequence: CDR1 ENHRY, CDR2 SYGVKD. The ends were cut back, 0 bases at V and 9 bases at J, with 12 bases in the middle. The length of the CDR3 is 15 residues.

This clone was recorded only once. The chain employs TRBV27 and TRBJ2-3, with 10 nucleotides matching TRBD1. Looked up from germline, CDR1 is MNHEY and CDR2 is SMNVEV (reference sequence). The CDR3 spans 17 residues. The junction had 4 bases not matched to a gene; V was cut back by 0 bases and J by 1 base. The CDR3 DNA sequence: TGTGCCAGCAGTTTATCTACCGGGACAGGGGGCACAGATACGCAGTATTTT. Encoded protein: CASSLSTGTGGTDTQYF.

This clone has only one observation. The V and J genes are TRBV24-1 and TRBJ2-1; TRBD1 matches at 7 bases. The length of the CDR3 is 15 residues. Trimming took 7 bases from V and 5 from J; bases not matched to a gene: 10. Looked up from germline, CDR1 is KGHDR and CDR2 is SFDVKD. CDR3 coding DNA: TGTGCCACCAGAAACCGGGACAGAGAGGACAATGAGCAGTTCTTC. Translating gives CATRNRDREDNEQFF.

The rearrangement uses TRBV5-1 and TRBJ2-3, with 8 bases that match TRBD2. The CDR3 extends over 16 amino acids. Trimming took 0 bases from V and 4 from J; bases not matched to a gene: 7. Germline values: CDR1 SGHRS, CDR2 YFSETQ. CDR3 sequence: CASSLGFGGAADTQYF. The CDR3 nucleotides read TGCGCCAGCAGCTTGGGGTTCGGGGGGGCCGCAGATACGCAGTATTTT.

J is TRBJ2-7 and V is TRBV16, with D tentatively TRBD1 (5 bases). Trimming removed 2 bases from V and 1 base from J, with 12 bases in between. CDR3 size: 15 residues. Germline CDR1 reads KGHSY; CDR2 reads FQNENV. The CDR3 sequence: CASSQGAQGSYEQYF. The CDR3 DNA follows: TGTGCCAGCAGCCAAGGGGCTCAGGGTTCCTACGAGCAGTACTTC.

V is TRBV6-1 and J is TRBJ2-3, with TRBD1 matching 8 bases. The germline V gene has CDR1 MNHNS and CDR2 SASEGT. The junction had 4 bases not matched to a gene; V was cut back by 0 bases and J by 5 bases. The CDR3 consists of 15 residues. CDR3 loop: CASSEARTGKDTQYF. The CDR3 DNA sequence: TGTGCCAGCAGTGAAGCGAGGACAGGGAAAGATACGCAGTATTTT.

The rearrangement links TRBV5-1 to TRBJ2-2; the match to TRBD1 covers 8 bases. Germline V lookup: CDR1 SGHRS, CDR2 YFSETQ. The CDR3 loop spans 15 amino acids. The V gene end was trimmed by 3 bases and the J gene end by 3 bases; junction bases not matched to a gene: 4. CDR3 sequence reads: CASSSQGVDTGELFF. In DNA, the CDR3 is TGCGCCAGCAGCTCACAGGGGGTAGACACCGGGGAGCTGTTTTTT.

The CDR3: CASRGTGTGYYGYTF. DNA for the CDR3: TGTGCCAGCAGAGGAACCGGGACAGGGTACTATGGCTACACCTTC. The chain carries TRBV28 and TRBJ1-2, with TRBD1 identical over 9 bases. This CDR3 region has 15 residues. The V gene's germline CDR1 is MDHEN and CDR2 SYDVKM. V was clipped by 6 bases and J by 3 bases; unmatched bases: 8.

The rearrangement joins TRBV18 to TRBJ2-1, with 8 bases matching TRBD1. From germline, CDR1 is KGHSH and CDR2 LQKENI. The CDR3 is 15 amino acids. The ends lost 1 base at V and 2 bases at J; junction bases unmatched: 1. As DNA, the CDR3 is TGTGCCAGCTCACCACAGACAGGGGCCTACAATGAGCAGTTCTTC. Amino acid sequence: CASSPQTGAYNEQFF.